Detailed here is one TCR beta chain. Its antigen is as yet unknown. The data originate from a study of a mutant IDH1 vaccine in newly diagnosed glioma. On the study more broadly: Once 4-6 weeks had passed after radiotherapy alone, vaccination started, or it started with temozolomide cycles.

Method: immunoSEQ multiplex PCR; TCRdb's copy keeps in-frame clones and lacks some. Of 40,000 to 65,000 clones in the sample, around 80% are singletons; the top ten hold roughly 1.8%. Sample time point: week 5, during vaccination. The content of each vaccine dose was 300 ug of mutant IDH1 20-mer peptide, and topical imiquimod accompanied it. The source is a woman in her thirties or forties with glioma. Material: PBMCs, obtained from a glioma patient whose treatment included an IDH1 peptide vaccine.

The CDR3: CASSFGLAGLEETQYF. For the CDR3, the DNA is TGTGCCAGCAGTTTCGGGCTAGCTGGTTTAGAGGAGACCCAGTACTTC. V usage is TRBV27 and J usage is TRBJ2-5; D is perhaps TRBD2 (5 bases). Looked up from germline, CDR1 is MNHEY and CDR2 is SMNVEV (reference sequence). Deletions cut 3 bases from V and 5 bases from J, with 19 bases between. This CDR3 is built from 16 residues.